A single sample is the source of the 18 T cell receptor beta chains below, sequenced in a study of patients and donors after allogeneic stem cell transplantation. TCRdb itself ran the RT-PCR reads through MiXCR, one entry per CDR3 protein. The table includes hundreds of thousands of distinct CDR3 sequences, more than 15% detected once. Material for sequencing was blood, either unsorted or a sorted T cell fraction (not recorded which). These receptors were obtained from a human donor who was either an allogeneic HSCT recipient or a stem cell or donor lymphocyte infusion donor (not recorded which). It is not recorded whose cells these are; they may come from a transplant donor.

The sample holds many counts of this clonotype. V and J are TRBV28 and TRBJ2-2; TRBD1 is a possible D gene (6 bases). Germline V gene sequence: CDR1 MDHEN, CDR2 SYDVKM. V gave up 4 bases and J gave up 0 bases, with 9 bases separating them. The CDR3 loop spans 15 amino acids. The CDR3 reads CASSSGTTNTGELFF. In DNA, the CDR3 is TGTGCCAGCAGTTCCGGGACAACGAACACCGGGGAGCTGTTTTTT.

The table lists this clonotype with a few counts. The chain carries TRBV7-9 and TRBJ2-7; a weak D match, TRBD1 (7 bases). CDR3 length: 16 residues. From germline, CDR1 is SEHNR and CDR2 FQNEAQ (reference sequence). The V end lost 5 bases, the J end lost 1 base, and 18 bases lay between the germline ends. The CDR3 is CASSLGGGTDSYEQYF. The CDR3, as DNA: TGTGCCAGCAGCCTCGGTGGGGGGACAGATTCCTACGAGCAGTACTTC.

This clonotype was seen a handful of times. The chain uses TRBV24-1 and TRBJ2-2, with 7 bases identical to TRBD2. The CDR3 length is 16 residues. The germline V gene has CDR1 KGHDR and CDR2 SFDVKD. The junction had 9 bases not matched to a gene; V was cut back by 4 bases and J by 5 bases. CDR3 in DNA: TGTGCCACCAGTGAACACGGACTAGGAAGAACCGGGGAGCTGTTTTTT. Amino acids: CATSEHGLGRTGELFF.

The chain uses TRBV5-1 and TRBJ2-5; unclear D gene. Germline-derived CDR1 and CDR2 are SGHRS and YFSETQ. With 5 bases removed from V and 0 bases from J, the gap between germline ends came to 5 bases. The CDR3 sequence is 12 residues long. CDR3 sequence reads: CASSADQETQYF. Written as DNA, the CDR3 is TGCGCCAGCAGTGCAGACCAAGAGACCCAGTACTTC.

This clonotype was seen a few times. The chain joins TRBV7-8 to TRBJ2-7, with 8 bases that match TRBD1. CDR3 length: 15 amino acids. Germline V CDR1 and CDR2: SGHVS, FQNEAQ. After removal of 5 bases from V and 5 bases from J, the junction contained 11 bases not matched to a gene. CDR3 protein: CASSANRDRSDEQYF. CDR3 DNA: TGTGCCAGCAGCGCGAACCGGGACAGGTCGGACGAGCAGTACTTC.

This sequence joins TRBV20-1 and TRBJ1-1, with D unclear. V shed 5 bases and J shed 1 base, with 5 bases lying between them. The germline V gene has CDR1 DFQATT and CDR2 SNEGSKA (reference sequence). This CDR3 contains 11 residues. The CDR3 DNA is TGCAGTGCTGCATCGAACACTGAAGCTTTCTTT. It encodes CSAASNTEAFF.

This sequence joins TRBV6-5 and TRBJ2-2; 12 nucleotides align to TRBD1. Germline CDR1 reads MNHEY; CDR2 reads SVGAGI. V was pared by 2 bases and J by 8 bases, with 6 bases of the junction left unmatched. The CDR3 extends over 16 amino acids. The CDR3 region is CASSYRGTGGGGELFF. The CDR3 region has the DNA TGTGCCAGCAGTTACCGCGGGACAGGGGGCGGAGGGGAGCTGTTTTTT.

This chain joins TRBV24-1 and TRBJ1-1, with 8 bases aligning to TRBD1. CDR1 is KGHDR, CDR2 SFDVKD, per germline. The J segment lost 8 bases and the V segment lost 6 bases, leaving 13 bases of the junction unmatched. The CDR3 is made up of 15 amino acids. The CDR3 loop is CATSRGQGGAAEAFF. The CDR3 nucleotides are TGTGCCACCAGTAGAGGACAGGGAGGGGCGGCCGAAGCTTTCTTT.

In this sample, this clonotype turned up a few times. The chain carries TRBV7-2 and TRBJ2-5; no clear D gene. Trimming took off 5 bases at V and 6 bases at J, with 16 bases between the two ends. The CDR3 length is 14 residues. The germline CDR1 and CDR2 sequences are SGHTA and FQGNSA. CDR3 in DNA: TGTGCCAGCAGCCCCGGGCGACACTTCCAGACCCAGTACTTC. Translation gives CASSPGRHFQTQYF.

This clonotype showed up just a few times. The J gene is TRBJ2-3, the V gene TRBV18; 7 nucleotides align to TRBD2. The V and J ends lost 4 bases and 0 bases, in that order; junction bases with no gene match: 10. This CDR3 comprises 17 residues. Germline values: CDR1 KGHSH, CDR2 LQKENI. The CDR3 nucleotides read TGTGCCAGCTCACGAAGAACCGGGACTACTAGCACAGATACGCAGTATTTT. It is translated as CASSRRTGTTSTDTQYF.

The CDR3 here is CASSSETRGRAATQYF. Written as DNA, the CDR3 is TGTGCCAGCAGTTCAGAGACTCGCGGGAGGGCCGCGACCCAGTACTTC. This chain links TRBV12-3 or TRBV12-4 with TRBJ2-5; 9 positions agree with TRBD2. V shed 4 bases, J shed 7 bases, and the junction held 13 bases outside the gene matches. The CDR3 runs to 16 residues.

This clonotype was counted between two and nine times. The chain has TRBV3-1 and TRBJ2-3; 8 nucleotides match TRBD2. The CDR3 loop spans 16 amino acids. Germline V gene data show CDR1 as LGHDT and CDR2 as YNNKEL (reference sequence). V gave up 2 bases and J gave up 3 bases; unmatched junction bases: 7. Written as DNA, the CDR3 is TGTGCCAGCAGCCAATGGGTAGCGGGAAATACAGATACGCAGTATTTT. Protein product: CASSQWVAGNTDTQYF.

The V call is TRBV2, the J call TRBJ2-5; 8 bases are shared with TRBD2. The germline V gene has CDR1 SNHLY and CDR2 FYNNEI. This CDR3 spans 15 amino acids. V dropped 3 bases and J dropped 4; count of bases not matched to a gene: 7. The CDR3 reads CASSDYRREAETQYF. Here the CDR3 DNA reads TGTGCCAGCAGTGACTATCGGCGGGAGGCAGAGACCCAGTACTTC. Full variable domain (rest looked up from reference TRBV2 and TRBJ2-5): EPEVTQTPSHQVTQMGQEVILRCVPISNHLYFYWYRQILGQKVEFLVSFYNNEISEKSEIFDDQFSVERPDGSNFTLKIRSTKLEDSAMYFCASSDYRREAETQYFGPGTRLLVL.

This clonotype was detected only a few times. The chain carries TRBV18 and TRBJ2-1, with TRBD1 identical over 7 bases. V shed 5 bases, J shed 3 bases, and the junction held 10 bases outside the gene matches. Germline V gene data show CDR1 as KGHSH and CDR2 as LQKENI. The CDR3 length is 16 residues. CDR3 sequence: CASSGVGDRDYNEQFF. CDR3 nucleotide sequence: TGTGCCAGCTCAGGGGTAGGCGACAGGGACTACAATGAGCAGTTCTTC.

The table lists this clonotype with a few counts. The genes are TRBV18 and TRBJ2-7; 9 bases align to TRBD1. The J segment lost 2 bases and the V segment lost 3 bases, leaving 8 bases of the junction unmatched. In germline, CDR1 is KGHSH, CDR2 LQKENI. This CDR3 spans 16 amino acids. The CDR3 nucleotides are TGTGCCAGCTCACCCTCGGGACAGGGTGGGGCCTACGAGCAGTACTTC. Protein sequence: CASSPSGQGGAYEQYF.

The chain couples TRBV21-1 to TRBJ1-6. TRBV21-1 is recorded as a pseudogene. This CDR3 spans 18 amino acids. The CDR3 region has the DNA TGTGCCAGCAGCAAATCGCAAGGAGTCCCCTCCTATAATTCACCCCTCCACTTT. It is translated as CASSKSQGVPSYNSPLHF.

This clonotype has ten or more counts. The DNA for the CDR3 is TGTGCCAGCAGTTTTGTCGACAGGGTAAGCAATGAGCAGTTCTTC. Amino acids: CASSFVDRVSNEQFF. This sequence joins TRBV12-3 or TRBV12-4 and TRBJ2-1; 7 bases are a match to TRBD1. This CDR3 has 15 residues. V was pared by 3 bases and J by 6 bases, with 8 bases of the junction left unmatched.

This clonotype was seen a few times. The chain is built from TRBV12-3 or TRBV12-4 and TRBJ2-7; D assignment may be TRBD1 or TRBD2 (5 bases each). The CDR3 is made up of 14 amino acids. Trimming took 7 bases from V and 2 from J, leaving 15 bases between them. The CDR3 sequence: CASIDRDRPYEQYF. DNA of the CDR3: TGTGCCAGCATCGACCGGGACCGCCCCTACGAGCAGTACTTC.